The following is a T cell receptor (beta chain) sequence with its context. The antigen is not known. These data originate in a study of cytomegalovirus exposure and HLA in healthy donors. Study-level results: There was a cluster of highly shared sequence variants that was likely a sequencing artifact.

The PCR was carried out with 60 Vbeta primers and 13 Jbeta primers. The repertoire was sequenced with immunoSEQ multiplex PCR; TCRdb's copy has only in-frame clones and lacks some. The sample includes about 160,000 clones, around 79% of them seen just once. The junction had 3 bases not matched to a gene; V was cut back by 4 bases and J by 1 base. The CDR3 has 16 residues. The V gene's germline CDR1 is SGHNT and CDR2 YYREEE (reference sequence). The receptor's source is a woman in her thirties or forties in good health and CMV-seronegative. The chain combines TRBV5-4 with TRBJ2-3; 13 bases map to TRBD2. What was sequenced was PBMCs. CDR3 nucleotides: TGTGCCAGCAGCAAAGGACTAGCGGGGGGCACAGATACGCAGTATTTT. Translation: CASSKGLAGGTDTQYF.